Listed below are T cell receptor beta chains from one sample, sequenced in a study of T cell responses to AZD1222 COVID-19 vaccine. The method was immunoSEQ multiplex PCR; TCRdb's version includes in-frame clones alone and lacks a portion of them. The sample lists approximately 70,000 clones; 80% were seen once. Sequenced material: peripheral blood, taken 28 days after the second AZD1222 dose. These receptors all stem from an adult who received the AZD1222 COVID-19 vaccine. CDR3s include the opening cysteine and the closing phenylalanine or tryptophan. Each record gives: J gene, D gene, clone size, V gene, CDR3 DNA, CDR3 protein. D genes are given only for firm matches. Rows may omit the clone size; those that give it use once, few, many or a size class.

TRBJ1-4 | - | - | TRBV6-1 | TGTGCCAGCAGTGAAGTGTCGACTGTTCGTGAAAAACTGTTTTTT | CASSEVSTVREKLFF
TRBJ2-1 | - | many | TRBV7-9 | TGTGCCAGCAGCTTAGAGGCGAGCGGTTACAATGAGCAGTTCTTC | CASSLEASGYNEQFF
TRBJ2-7 | - | - | TRBV6-5 | TGTGCCAGCATGGGAGGTAGCGAGCAGTACTTC | CASMGGSEQYF
TRBJ2-1 | - | - | TRBV30 | TGTGCCTGGAGTTGGGGGGGCTCTTACAATGAGCAGTTCTTC | CAWSWGGSYNEQFF
TRBJ2-7 | TRBD2 | - | TRBV11-2 | TGTGCCAGCAGCACCCGGACTAGCGGGACCTACGAGCAGTACTTC | CASSTRTSGTYEQYF
TRBJ1-2 | - | - | TRBV5-1 | TGCGCCAGCAGCCGCGGTTCCTGGGGGCGACTTCTTGAAAACTATGGCTACACCTTC | CASSRGSWGRLLENYGYTF
TRBJ1-2 | TRBD1 | - | TRBV28 | TGTGCCAGCAGTTCGGCCACTTGGAAACAGGGGTTGGGTTACGGCTACACCTTC | CASSSATWKQGLGYGYTF
TRBJ1-2 | - | - | TRBV2 | TGTGCCAGCAGTGTACAGGGATTCTCCTATGGCTACACCTTC | CASSVQGFSYGYTF
TRBJ1-2 | - | - | TRBV6-1 | TGTGCCAGCAGTGATCCCTTTACAAGGCCCTATGGCTACACCTTC | CASSDPFTRPYGYTF
TRBJ2-5 | - | once | TRBV4-1 | TGCGCCAGCAGCAGTCAGGTGGGCCAAGAGACCCAGTACTTC | CASSSQVGQETQYF
TRBJ2-5 | TRBD1 | - | TRBV7-9 | TGTGCCAGCAGCCCCATGGACAGGGGGCACCAAGAGACCCAGTACTTC | CASSPMDRGHQETQYF
TRBJ1-3 | - | - | TRBV27 | TGTGCCAGCAGTTTGGGTGGGACCTCTGGAAACACCATATATTTT | CASSLGGTSGNTIYF
TRBJ1-1 | - | - | TRBV4-3 | TGCGCCAGCAGCCAAGATATTAAGGGGACTGAAGCTTTCTTT | CASSQDIKGTEAFF
TRBJ1-2 | - | - | TRBV6-6 | TGTGCCAGCAGACTTACCACAGGCATCTATGGCTACACCTTC | CASRLTTGIYGYTF
TRBJ2-1 | TRBD2 | - | TRBV4-2 | TGTGCCAGCAGCCAGGGACTAGCAGTTGAGCAGTTCTTC | CASSQGLAVEQFF
TRBJ1-1 | - | - | TRBV29-1 | TGCAGCGTTGGCCCCAGGGCAGTCACTGAAGCTTTCTTT | CSVGPRAVTEAFF
TRBJ1-4 | - | - | TRBV7-2 | TGTGCCAGCAGCTGGGGGCGGGTGACTGGGGAAAAACTGTTTTTT | CASSWGRVTGEKLFF
TRBJ2-1 | TRBD2 | - | TRBV10-2 | TGCGCCAGTTCCTTAAAACTAGCGGGCTACAATGAGCAGTTCTTC | CASSLKLAGYNEQFF
TRBJ1-1 | TRBD1 | - | TRBV30 | TGTGCCTGGAATCAGGACAGGGCCAACACTGAAGCTTTCTTT | CAWNQDRANTEAFF
TRBJ2-7 | TRBD1 | - | TRBV27 | TGTGCCAGCAGTTTAAACAGGGGACAGGGGGCATACGAGCAGTACTTC | CASSLNRGQGAYEQYF
TRBJ2-1 | TRBD1 | - | TRBV11-3 | TGTGCCAGCAGCGGTAGGACAGGGGAGCAGTTCTTC | CASSGRTGEQFF
TRBJ1-1 | - | - | TRBV18 | TGTGCCAGCTCACCAAAGGGGGGGCCGAACACTGAAGCTTTCTTT | CASSPKGGPNTEAFF
TRBJ1-1 | TRBD1 | - | TRBV11-1 | TGTGCCAGCAGCTATCGAGGACAGGTTAACACTGAAGCTTTCTTT | CASSYRGQVNTEAFF
TRBJ2-7 | - | - | TRBV13 | TGTGCCAGCAGCTCCGGCGGGACCGAGCAGTACTTC | CASSSGGTEQYF
TRBJ1-4 | - | once | TRBV19 | TGTGCCAGTAGTATTGATTCAGGGGCGCGGGAAAAACTGTTTTTT | CASSIDSGAREKLFF
TRBJ2-5 | TRBD2 | - | TRBV5-1 | TGCGCCAGCCCCCCCCGGCCGGCTAGCGGGGGACAAGAGACCCAGTACTTC | CASPPRPASGGQETQYF
TRBJ2-7 | - | few | TRBV4-3 | TGCGCCAGCAGCCAAGGGCCCGGGTTTGGCGAGCAGTACTTC | CASSQGPGFGEQYF
TRBJ1-3 | TRBD1 | - | TRBV7-8 | TGTGCCAGCAGCTTAGGAGCAGGGGGCTCTGGAAACACCATATATTTT | CASSLGAGGSGNTIYF
TRBJ1-1 | TRBD1 | - | TRBV18 | TGTGCCAGCTCGCTTAGACAGGGGAACTCTATGAACACTGAAGCTTTCTTT | CASSLRQGNSMNTEAFF
TRBJ1-6 | TRBD1 | - | TRBV30 | TGTGCCTGGAGTGACGGACGAGGGACAGGGAGGGATTCACCCCTCCACTTT | CAWSDGRGTGRDSPLHF
TRBJ2-3 | - | - | TRBV4-3 | TGCGCCAGCAGCCAAGCGGGCGTGCGCACAGATACGCAGTATTTT | CASSQAGVRTDTQYF
TRBJ1-1 | - | - | TRBV9 | TGTGCCAGCAGCGTAGGTCAAGCGAACACTGAAGCTTTCTTT | CASSVGQANTEAFF
TRBJ2-5 | - | few | TRBV5-4 | TGTGCCAGCAGCGCCGTGAGCCAAGAGACCCAGTACTTC | CASSAVSQETQYF
TRBJ1-2 | TRBD1 | - | TRBV28 | TGTGCCAGCAGTTTCAGGGGGCGAGGCGGCTACACCTTC | CASSFRGRGGYTF
TRBJ1-6 | TRBD1 | few | TRBV7-9 | TGTGCCAGCAGCTTCGACAGGGGTCGATTGTGGGCTAATTCACCCCTCCACTTT | CASSFDRGRLWANSPLHF
TRBJ1-1 | - | - | TRBV5-6 | TGTGCCAGCAGCTTGATTCGTGCGGCAGGGGAGATTTACACTGAAGCTTTCTTT | CASSLIRAAGEIYTEAFF